The 21 T cell receptor beta chains listed next were all sequenced from one sample in a study of blood T cell repertoires in COVID-19. Sequencing used immunoSEQ multiplex PCR; TCRdb keeps in-frame clones, though not all of them. The table lists hundreds of thousands of clones, 75% to 90% of them singletons. Source material: peripheral blood. Receptors were obtained from a woman in her twenties or thirties with active or convalescent COVID-19.

The chain combines TRBV3-1 (or the pseudogene TRBV3-2) with TRBJ2-2; unclear D gene. Per the germline V gene, CDR1 is LGHDT and CDR2 is YNNKEL (reference sequence). The CDR3 has 15 amino acids. Trimming stripped 6 bases from V and 6 bases from J, with 17 bases between. CDR3 sequence: CASRKWAEFSGELFF. The CDR3 DNA follows: TGTGCCAGCAGAAAGTGGGCCGAGTTCTCCGGGGAGCTGTTTTTT.

This clone was picked up one time. The CDR3 DNA is TGTGCCAGCAGCCAGTCTAGCGGGGGGGCGGAGACCCAGTACTTC. Translating it yields CASSQSSGGAETQYF. The chain couples TRBV6-5 to TRBJ2-5; 12 bases map to TRBD2. V lost 6 bases, J lost 5 bases, and 7 bases stayed unmatched. Germline lookup yields CDR1 MNHEY and CDR2 SVGAGI. The CDR3 is 15 amino acids.

The rearrangement uses TRBV11-2 and TRBJ2-7, with 9 bases fitting TRBD2. CDR1 is SGHAT and CDR2 is FQNNGV in the germline V gene. The CDR3 consists of 16 residues. V was pared by 5 bases and J by 0 bases, with 8 bases of the junction left unmatched. The CDR3 nucleotides read TGTGCCAGCAGCCCATGGGGTAGCGGGAGCTCCTACGAGCAGTACTTC. Its protein is CASSPWGSGSSYEQYF.

The genes are TRBV27 and TRBJ1-2; 7 positions match TRBD1. CDR1 and CDR2 (germline): MNHEY, SMNVEV (reference sequence). Losses at the gene ends were 7 bases for V and 3 bases for J; bases not matched to a gene: 2. This CDR3 has 12 residues. The CDR3 DNA sequence: TGTGCCAGCAAAGGGACAGACTATGGCTACACCTTC. Its protein product is CASKGTDYGYTF.

The chain's CDR3 is CASSSSGQGPRRYGYTF. In nucleotides, the CDR3 is TGTGCCAGTAGCTCAAGTGGACAGGGGCCACGCCGGTATGGCTACACCTTC. This chain connects TRBV19 to TRBJ1-2; 9 bases line up with TRBD1. V trimming: 6 bases; J trimming: 5 bases; junction bases outside the gene matches: 16. CDR3 length: 17 residues. Looked up from germline, CDR1 is LNHDA and CDR2 is SQIVND (reference sequence).

The V gene is TRBV27, the J gene TRBJ2-3; weak D call: TRBD1 (6 bases). Trimming stripped 6 bases from V and 0 bases from J, with 16 bases between. CDR1 is MNHEY and CDR2 is SMNVEV in the germline V gene (reference sequence). This CDR3 spans 16 amino acids. The CDR3 loop reads CASSPRAGASTDTQYF. The CDR3 DNA reads TGTGCCAGCAGCCCTAGGGCAGGGGCTAGCACAGATACGCAGTATTTT.

The rearrangement uses TRBV27 and TRBJ2-1, with 7 bases matching TRBD1. The ends lost 5 bases at V and 2 bases at J; junction bases unmatched: 6. The CDR3 spans 15 residues. In germline, CDR1 is MNHEY, CDR2 SMNVEV (reference sequence). CDR3 amino acids: CASSIFGQAYNEQFF. In nucleotides, the CDR3 is TGTGCCAGCAGTATCTTTGGACAGGCCTACAATGAGCAGTTCTTC.

The chain has TRBV6-5 and TRBJ1-4; 9 bases agree with TRBD1. Germline CDR1 and CDR2: MNHEY and SVGAGI. The CDR3 extends over 14 amino acids. V shed 6 bases and J 7 bases; nucleotides not matched to a gene: 6. CDR3 sequence: CASRDRGGVEKLFF. The CDR3 nucleotides read TGTGCCAGCAGGGACAGGGGAGGGGTTGAAAAACTGTTTTTT.

The chain uses TRBV5-6 and TRBJ1-6, with D uncertain. The CDR3 sequence is 17 residues long. The germline V and J ends were trimmed by 1 base and 0 bases, with 11 bases remaining between them. CDR1 is SGHDT and CDR2 is YYEEEE in the germline V gene. The DNA for the CDR3 is TGTGCCAGCAGCTTGAGCGTCGGGAGCTCCTATAATTCACCCCTCCACTTT. Residues: CASSLSVGSSYNSPLHF.

The chain uses TRBV2 and TRBJ1-6; TRBD1 aligns across 9 bases. The CDR3 sequence is 15 residues long. The V segment lost 4 bases and the J segment 7 bases; nucleotides outside the gene matches: 5. Germline lookup yields CDR1 SNHLY and CDR2 FYNNEI. The CDR3 spells CASSADRGGNSPLHF. The CDR3 bases are TGTGCCAGCAGTGCGGACAGGGGAGGGAATTCACCCCTCCACTTT.

The rearrangement uses TRBV6-5 and TRBJ2-7; D might be TRBD1 (5 bases). The CDR3 has 13 amino acids. V lost 6 bases and J lost 2, with 11 bases in between. The germline CDR1 and CDR2 sequences are MNHEY and SVGAGI. CDR3 coding DNA: TGTGCCAGCAGAGACAGTGCAGCCTACGAGCAGTACTTC. It is translated as CASRDSAAYEQYF.

The rearrangement links TRBV12-3 or TRBV12-4 to TRBJ1-2, with 9 nucleotides matching TRBD1. The CDR3 runs to 12 residues. V lost 5 bases, J lost 12 bases, and 7 bases stayed unmatched. This CDR3 is CASSPGQGLNTF. In nucleotides, the CDR3 is TGTGCCAGCAGTCCCGGACAGGGGCTAAACACCTTC.

This chain joins TRBV12-3 or TRBV12-4 and TRBJ1-2; unclear D gene. Trimming removed 2 bases at V and 3 bases at J, with 7 bases between. This CDR3 is built from 13 residues. The CDR3 region is CASSLILYYGYTF. CDR3 DNA: TGTGCCAGCAGTTTAATACTGTACTATGGCTACACCTTC.

The CDR3 sequence: CASSSTGANTEAFF. CDR3 bases: TGTGCCAGCAGCTCCACAGGGGCGAACACTGAAGCTTTCTTT. The gene calls are TRBV5-6 and TRBJ1-1; 7 nucleotides agree with TRBD1. CDR1 and CDR2 (germline): SGHDT, YYEEEE. The V gene end was trimmed by 3 bases and the J gene end by 1 base; junction bases not matched to a gene: 3. The CDR3 contains 14 residues.

The gene calls are TRBV29-1 and TRBJ1-2, with 10 bases lining up with TRBD1. The J segment lost 4 bases and the V segment lost 6 bases, leaving 5 bases of the junction unmatched. This CDR3 contains 13 residues. Germline V CDR1 and CDR2: SQVTM, ANQGSEA. The CDR3 DNA follows: TGCAGCGTGGCCGGGACAGGGGCCTATGGCTACACCTTC. Its protein product is CSVAGTGAYGYTF.

The V gene is TRBV9, the J gene TRBJ2-1; the D gene is possibly TRBD1 (6 bases). Germline V CDR1 and CDR2: SGDLS, YYNGEE. Trimming pared 0 bases from V and 8 bases from J, leaving 21 bases between. The CDR3 is 17 amino acids. The CDR3 is CASSVATWQGRGYEQFF. The CDR3 DNA is TGTGCCAGCAGCGTAGCTACATGGCAGGGAAGGGGGTATGAGCAGTTCTTC.

V gene TRBV18 combines with J gene TRBJ2-3; TRBD1 agrees at 7 bases. The V segment lost 6 bases and the J segment 5 bases; nucleotides outside the gene matches: 11. In germline, CDR1 is KGHSH, CDR2 LQKENI. The CDR3 loop spans 15 amino acids. Here the CDR3 reads CASSTIHRGGDTQYF. Written as DNA, the CDR3 is TGTGCCAGCTCGACCATCCACAGGGGTGGAGATACGCAGTATTTT.

This clone appeared once. This chain links TRBV27 with TRBJ1-2; 11 bases align to TRBD1. Looked up from germline, CDR1 is MNHEY and CDR2 is SMNVEV (reference sequence). The CDR3 is 14 residues long. V lost 0 bases to trimming and J lost 8 bases; unmatched junction nucleotides: 2. The DNA for the CDR3 is TGTGCCAGCAGTTTATCGGGGACAGGGGGAGGCTACACCTTC. Translation gives CASSLSGTGGGYTF.

The rearrangement uses TRBV27 and TRBJ2-1; 7 bases map to TRBD1. This CDR3 is built from 13 residues. V was clipped by 5 bases and J by 9 bases; unmatched bases: 7. Germline assignment: CDR1 MNHEY and CDR2 SMNVEV (reference sequence). The CDR3 DNA reads TGTGCCAGCAGTCCTTGGGACAGACCTGAGCAGTTCTTC. Encoded protein: CASSPWDRPEQFF.

This rearrangement joins TRBV2 to TRBJ2-3, with D unclear. Germline loops: CDR1 SNHLY, CDR2 FYNNEI. The CDR3 is 15 amino acids. V was trimmed by 4 bases and J by 2 bases, leaving 13 bases between them. The CDR3 here is CASSAAWATTDTQYF. CDR3 DNA sequence: TGTGCCAGCAGTGCAGCGTGGGCTACCACAGATACGCAGTATTTT.

The CDR3, as DNA: TGTGCCAGCAGTTTTCGACAGGGGGCGCAGGCTGAAGCTTTCTTT. It yields the protein CASSFRQGAQAEAFF. The rearrangement uses TRBV27 and TRBJ1-1; the match to TRBD1 covers 10 bases. The CDR3 covers 15 residues. Trimming took 3 bases from V and 6 from J; bases not matched to a gene: 7. The germline V gene encodes CDR1 MNHEY and CDR2 SMNVEV (reference sequence).